This T cell receptor beta chain derives from a study of CD8+ T cells in alopecia areata listed by TCRdb under 2018. Turning to the overall study: Treated patients were enrolled in an open-label pilot trial of oral tofacitinib at 5 to 10 mg twice daily for moderate-to-severe alopecia areata. Human TCRbeta sequencing covered scalp tissue and sorted CD4+ and CD8+ peripheral blood T cells from patchy and totalis/universalis alopecia areata patients and healthy controls. RNA was extracted with the PAXgene miRNA kit for fixed scalp, the miRNeasy kit for PBMCs, and the RNeasy kit for mouse skin. The SALT score, which quantifies the percentage of affected scalp surface area, was used to measure disease severity in treated patients. Clonality in the scalp was compared among normal scalp (n=4), patchy alopecia areata scalp (n=8), and alopecia totalis/universalis scalp (n=8). Biopsies were taken from tofacitinib-treated patients at baseline and again at 4 and 24 weeks into treatment, and several of those patients also had a later scalp biopsy. The study used high-throughput TCRbeta sequencing to examine T cell clonal expansion in alopecia areata, in both the C3H/HeJ mouse model and human patients. Patients stayed on tofacitinib for 6 to 18 months and then had 6 months of follow-up off drug so that delayed response and recurrence could be assessed. TCRbeta CDR3 regions were amplified by immunoSEQ multiplex PCR with 35 Vbeta forward and 13 Jbeta reverse primers.

Read against the paper, the sample's time point label means: more than three weeks on oral tofacitinib. The treatment or condition label here, explained by the study, means: oral pan-JAK inhibitor, 5-10 mg twice daily. Peripheral blood and lesional scalp punch biopsies were obtained from patients with alopecia areata. PBMCs were isolated by density centrifugation and stained for CD3, CD4 and CD8, and CD4+ and CD8+ T cells were sorted on a FACSAria. The protocol used for the library was the immunoSEQ multiplex PCR assay. To provide template for TCR sequencing, every sample had RNA extracted and reverse transcribed into cDNA. First-strand cDNA was synthesized with SuperScript III using a 2:1 mix of oligo-dT and random hexamers. A synthetic immune receptor repertoire was used to measure amplification bias, and any remaining bias was corrected computationally. From the authors' description of their analysis: Raw reads were preprocessed to remove errors, and CDR3 was defined according to IMGT conventions as the region from the conserved cysteine to phenylalanine. Clonality was calculated as 1 minus Shannon entropy normalized by log2 of the number of productive unique TCRs. CD4 or CD8 identity of scalp clones was inferred by cross-referencing scalp TCRbeta sequences with sorted blood CD4 and CD8 repertoires. TCRdb carries this immuneACCESS record with in-frame sequences only. Its versions omit some clonotypes, under half of them owing to an unresolved V gene in the studies checked, with the rest unexplained. Clonal size and the V and J genes are those of that table, whereas D and trimming came from the DNA. This sample lists 90,000 to 150,000 clones; about 50% were detected once. Just over 0.45% of the sample goes to the ten largest clones.

This clone was detected a few times. Its antigen is not yet known. No quality values exist for individual bases; no much larger clone is one base distant. Results and caveats for the whole study, not just this receptor: Higher clonality and more expanded CD8+ clones were observed in lesional scalp than in normal scalp, particularly in alopecia totalis/universalis, a finding suggestive of antigenic drive. Scalp clonality and the number of expanded CD8+ clones among the top 100 scalp clones were significantly decreased by tofacitinib. Because the treated cohort was small and included a single nonresponder, larger studies are needed to assess links between baseline CD8+ expansion and response. Scalp TCR repertoire analysis is complicated because resident alphabeta T cells in normal human skin are also sequenced, whereas mouse skin is dominated by gammadelta T cells. Shared TCR sequences between patients were less evident than in mice, which may be partly attributable to HLA diversity in the patient population. Many expanded lesional clones were found to persist in scalp and blood during tofacitinib treatment, and relapse after treatment cessation may be partly explained by this persistence.

In the germline V gene (reference sequence), CDR1 corresponds to MNHEY and CDR2 to SMNVEV. There are 15 amino acids in the CDR3, from cysteine to phenylalanine inclusive. Only CDR3 DNA remains: 45 bases, in frame from the first base. The trim is 2 bases for V and 0 bases for J, with a gap of 8 bases between the germline ends. Recombination linked TRBV27 to TRBJ2-1; perhaps TRBD2 is the D gene, with 7 bases matching. Sequenced here: CD4+ T cells sorted from blood, sampled at week 4, from a patient treated with tofacitinib. The clonotype originates from a human donor with alopecia areata. The CDR3 here reads CASSLGGASYNEQFF. The nucleotide sequence reads as follows: TGTGCCAGCAGTTTAGGGGGGGCCTCCTACAATGAGCAGTTCTTC.